Listed below are T cell receptor beta chains from one sample, sequenced in a study of T-cell memory formation after mild COVID-19. TCRdb independently ran MiXCR on the 5' RACE reads; one entry per CDR3 protein. The sample includes some 300,000 distinct CDR3 sequences, approximately 19% of them seen just once. The sample taken for sequencing was PBMCs or a T cell subset sorted from them (not recorded which). All receptors derive from a man between 18 and 29 years old who had mild COVID-19 (a few samples of this study predate the infection). Cell type and time point are not known. Each CDR3 is given with its conserved first and last residue. Fields, in order: CDR3 DNA, CDR3 protein, D gene, J gene, CDR3 length, clone size, V gene. D genes are given only for firm matches. Clone size is shown for a subset of rows, as once, few, many or a class of expanded clone.

TGTGCCACTTCTAGCGGGCCTGATGGGACCCAGTACTTC,CATSSGPDGTQYF,TRBD2,TRBJ2-5,13,.,TRBV15
TGCGCCAGCAGCGCGGGACTAGCGGGGGAGTACAATGAGCAGTTCTTC,CASSAGLAGEYNEQFF,TRBD2,TRBJ2-1,16,many,TRBV5-1
TGTGCCAGCAGCCAAGATCTGCTAGCAGAGACCCAGTACTTC,CASSQDLLAETQYF,.,TRBJ2-5,14,few,TRBV4-2
TGTGCCAGCAGCTTACGGGCAGGGCTCGACTACGAGCAGTACTTC,CASSLRAGLDYEQYF,.,TRBJ2-7,15,.,TRBV7-6
TGTGCCAGCAGTTTACACCATAGCAATCAGCCCCAGCATTTT,CASSLHHSNQPQHF,.,TRBJ1-5,14,few,TRBV28
TGCAGCGTTGGCTCGGGACAGGGGTACACTGAAGCTTTCTTT,CSVGSGQGYTEAFF,TRBD1,TRBJ1-1,14,few,TRBV29-1
TGTGCCAGCAGTTTAAGTTTAACTAGCGGGGTCCAAGAGACCCAGTACTTC,CASSLSLTSGVQETQYF,TRBD2,TRBJ2-5,17,few,TRBV27
TGTGCCAGCAGCAACTCGGGACAGGCGCTCTACGAGCAGTACTTC,CASSNSGQALYEQYF,.,TRBJ2-7,15,.,TRBV21-1
TGCGCCAGCAGCTCCCAAACGGACAGAGCCGATACGCGGTATTTT,CASSSQTDRADTRYF,.,TRBJ2-3,15,.,TRBV5-1
TGCGCCAGCAGCCAATCTTCAGTCTCTGGGGCCAACGTCCTGACTTTC,CASSQSSVSGANVLTF,.,TRBJ2-6,16,few,TRBV4-3
TGCGCCAGCAGCTTAGAAGGGAGAGCCGACAGGGCCGATACGCAGTATTTT,CASSLEGRADRADTQYF,TRBD1,TRBJ2-3,17,many,TRBV5-1
TGTGCCAGCGGGACTAGCGGGGCCTGGGGGACGCAGTATTTT,CASGTSGAWGTQYF,TRBD2,TRBJ2-3,14,.,TRBV12-3/TRBV12-4
TGTGCCAGCAGCGGGGACAGGCTCCAAGAGACCCAGTACTTC,CASSGDRLQETQYF,TRBD1,TRBJ2-5,14,.,TRBV3-1
TGCGCCAGCAGCGGAAACAGGGGGAGAAGCAATCAGCCCCAGCATTTT,CASSGNRGRSNQPQHF,TRBD1,TRBJ1-5,16,.,TRBV5-1
TGTGCCAGCAGCCAAGTAGGGGGCCCAGATACGCAGTATTTT,CASSQVGGPDTQYF,TRBD1,TRBJ2-3,14,few,TRBV11-2
TGTGCCACCAGCAGAGATGAAGGGAGAGTCACAGATACGCAGTATTTT,CATSRDEGRVTDTQYF,.,TRBJ2-3,16,many,TRBV15